One and the same sample provided the 17 T cell receptor beta chains below, sequenced in a study of CD8 T cells in ankylosing spondylitis. TCRdb reprocessed the 5' RACE reads via MiXCR and lists one record per CDR3 protein. The sample consists of almost 30,000 distinct CDR3 sequences, about 5.2% of them appearing once. Material for sequencing was blood, either unsorted or a sorted T cell fraction (not recorded which). The receptors stem from a female donor with ankylosing spondylitis or in good health (not recorded which).

This sequence joins TRBV9 and TRBJ2-3; 12 bases line up with TRBD2. CDR3 length: 16 residues. Looked up from germline, CDR1 is SGDLS and CDR2 is YYNGEE. J gave up 3 bases and V 4 bases, and 6 bases lay outside the gene matches. The CDR3 region is CASSTGLAGITDTQYF. The CDR3 coding sequence is TGTGCCAGCAGCACCGGACTAGCGGGAATTACAGATACGCAGTATTTT.

On this clonotype: The CDR3 does not end in the conserved phenylalanine or tryptophan, so this is likely a read error. The chain couples TRBV9 to TRBJ2-1, with D hard to call. CDR3 length equals 15 residues. The V end lost 3 bases, the J end lost 9 bases, and 19 bases lay between the germline ends. CDR1 is SGDLS, CDR2 YYNGEE, per germline. In nucleotides, the CDR3 is TGTGCCAGCAGCGCCTTAGCCCAAACCCACGGTGAGCAGTTCCTC. Translation gives CASSALAQTHGEQFL.

This clonotype was picked up many times. The J gene is TRBJ2-7, the V gene TRBV9; 10 bases map to TRBD2. This CDR3 is 14 amino acids long. The germline gives CDR1 SGDLS, CDR2 YYNGEE. The V and J ends lost 3 bases and 2 bases, in that order; junction bases with no gene match: 2. CDR3 DNA: TGTGCCAGCAGCGAACTAGCGGGGCCCTACGAGCAGTACTTC. Translated, it gives CASSELAGPYEQYF.

This clonotype was seen ten or more times. The gene calls are TRBV9 and TRBJ2-7, with a weak D call TRBD1 (6 bases). Deletions cut 0 bases from V and 5 bases from J, with 18 bases between. Per germline, CDR1 SGDLS and CDR2 YYNGEE. CDR3 size: 16 residues. For the CDR3, the DNA is TGTGCCAGCAGCGTAGAACCGAACAGGGTAAGGGACGAGCAGTACTTC. Translation gives CASSVEPNRVRDEQYF.

This clonotype was counted many times. The rearrangement uses TRBV9 and TRBJ2-1; 7 positions match TRBD2. The CDR3 consists of 13 residues. Germline-derived CDR1 and CDR2 are SGDLS and YYNGEE. V shed 6 bases, J shed 10 bases, and the junction held 10 bases outside the gene matches. The CDR3 loop reads CASNPREIGEQFF. For the CDR3, the DNA is TGTGCCAGCAACCCGCGGGAGATAGGGGAGCAGTTCTTC. The complete variable domain, with remaining parts taken from reference TRBV9 and TRBJ2-1, reads DSGVTQTPKHLITATGQRVTLRCSPRSGDLSVYWYQQSLDQGLQFLIQYYNGEERAKGNILERFSAQQFPDLHSELNLSSLELGDSALYFCASNPREIGEQFFGPGTRLTVL.

In this sample, this clonotype turned up many times. The chain joins TRBV9 to TRBJ2-2; D uncertain. The germline V gene encodes CDR1 SGDLS and CDR2 YYNGEE. The CDR3 is 15 amino acids. The V and J ends lost 2 bases and 6 bases respectively, with 14 bases between them. In nucleotides, the CDR3 is TGTGCCAGCAGCGTGAATCCTGGGGTTTCCGGGGAGCTGTTTTTT. Translated: CASSVNPGVSGELFF.

V usage is TRBV9 and J usage is TRBJ1-1, with TRBD1 matching over 9 bases. Losses at the gene ends were 3 bases for V and 3 bases for J; bases not matched to a gene: 9. This CDR3 is 16 amino acids long. Germline CDR1 reads SGDLS; CDR2 reads YYNGEE. The CDR3 bases are TGTGCCAGCAGCGCCACCGGGACAGGGTATGACACTGAAGCTTTCTTT. Translation: CASSATGTGYDTEAFF.

This clonotype has ten or more counts. The V gene is TRBV9, the J gene TRBJ1-2; weak D call: TRBD1 (5 bases). Between the trimmed V and J ends, which lost 3 bases and 7 bases, there was a span of 7 bases. CDR1 is SGDLS, CDR2 YYNGEE, per germline. The CDR3 covers 11 residues. CDR3 in DNA: TGTGCCAGCAGCGCTGGGGGTGGCTACACCTTC. It yields the protein CASSAGGGYTF.

This clonotype is medium-sized (0.01 to 0.1%) within its sample. The chain carries TRBV9 and TRBJ2-1; 7 nucleotides agree with TRBD2. Trimming at V came to 2 bases and at J to 7 bases, leaving 3 bases not matched to a gene. CDR1 is SGDLS, CDR2 YYNGEE, per germline. The CDR3 covers 13 residues. CDR3 residues: CASSVTSQNEQFF. DNA of the CDR3: TGTGCCAGCAGCGTGACTAGCCAAAATGAGCAGTTCTTC. The full variable domain, rest sourced from reference TRBV9 and TRBJ2-1, is DSGVTQTPKHLITATGQRVTLRCSPRSGDLSVYWYQQSLDQGLQFLIQYYNGEERAKGNILERFSAQQFPDLHSELNLSSLELGDSALYFCASSVTSQNEQFFGPGTRLTVL.

In this sample, this clonotype turned up many times. This sequence joins TRBV9 and TRBJ2-7, with D possibly TRBD1 on 7 matching bases. There are 15 residues in the CDR3. Germline CDR1 and CDR2: SGDLS and YYNGEE. V dropped 0 bases and J dropped 2 bases, with 12 bases sitting between them. The CDR3 protein is CASSVDGRGAYEQYF. CDR3 nucleotide sequence: TGTGCCAGCAGCGTAGATGGCAGGGGGGCCTACGAGCAGTACTTC.

This clonotype has a count of ten or more. V gene TRBV9 combines with J gene TRBJ2-1, with 7 positions matching TRBD1. This CDR3 contains 13 residues. Germline CDR1 reads SGDLS; CDR2 reads YYNGEE. J lost 9 bases, V lost 4 bases, and 7 bases had no gene match. The CDR3 sequence: CASSSSRDSEQFF. The CDR3 bases are TGTGCCAGCAGCTCCTCCAGGGACAGTGAGCAGTTCTTC.

This clonotype was found many times. The rearrangement uses TRBV9 and TRBJ2-5; TRBD2 agrees at 7 bases. This CDR3 region has 14 residues. The germline CDR1 and CDR2 sequences are SGDLS and YYNGEE. Trimming at V came to 0 bases and at J to 5 bases, leaving 4 bases not matched to a gene. CDR3 amino acids: CASSVAVTSETQYF. CDR3 coding DNA: TGTGCCAGCAGCGTAGCTGTGACTAGCGAGACCCAGTACTTC.

This clonotype was recorded many times. The chain is built from TRBV29-1 and TRBJ2-7; 8 bases are shared with TRBD2. The CDR3 totals 13 residues. The J segment lost 1 base and the V segment lost 6 bases, leaving 5 bases of the junction unmatched. Germline V gene data show CDR1 as SQVTM and CDR2 as ANQGSEA. The CDR3 DNA follows: TGCAGCGTGAATAGCGGGACTTCCTACGAGCAGTACTTC. It specifies CSVNSGTSYEQYF.

At least ten counts were recorded for this clonotype. CDR3 DNA sequence: TGTGCCAGCAGCGTATCCTCGGGACAACCCTACGAGCAGTACTTC. Protein: CASSVSSGQPYEQYF. The V and J genes are TRBV9 and TRBJ2-7; D perhaps matches TRBD1 (6 bases). This CDR3 has 15 amino acids. CDR1 is SGDLS, CDR2 YYNGEE, per germline. The V and J ends lost 1 base and 2 bases respectively, with 13 bases between them.

Ten or more counts support this clonotype. V gene TRBV9 combines with J gene TRBJ2-1, with D hard to call. Germline CDR1 SGDLS, CDR2 YYNGEE. The CDR3 extends over 13 amino acids. V lost 4 bases and J 5 bases, leaving 10 bases between the germline ends. The CDR3 protein is CASSSLPHNEQFF. The CDR3 nucleotides read TGTGCCAGCAGCTCGCTACCGCACAATGAGCAGTTCTTC. Full variable domain (outside the CDR3, taken from reference TRBV9 and TRBJ2-1): DSGVTQTPKHLITATGQRVTLRCSPRSGDLSVYWYQQSLDQGLQFLIQYYNGEERAKGNILERFSAQQFPDLHSELNLSSLELGDSALYFCASSSLPHNEQFFGPGTRLTVL.

This clonotype was detected ten times or more. Here the CDR3 DNA reads TGTGCCAGCAGCGATCTCAGGGGCGGCTCTGAAGCTTTCTTT. Protein: CASSDLRGGSEAFF. The rearrangement uses TRBV9 and TRBJ1-1; maybe TRBD1 (6 bases). CDR1 is SGDLS, CDR2 YYNGEE, per germline. The CDR3 is 14 residues long. V lost 3 bases and J 6 bases, leaving 15 bases between the germline ends.

This clonotype was observed at least ten times. The V call is TRBV9, the J call TRBJ2-2; D is uncertain. CDR3 length: 15 amino acids. CDR1 SGDLS and CDR2 YYNGEE come from the germline V gene. Between the trimmed V and J ends, which lost 3 bases and 5 bases, there was a span of 14 bases. CDR3 protein: CASSGTPSGTGELFF. The CDR3 region has the DNA TGTGCCAGCAGCGGAACCCCTTCTGGAACCGGGGAGCTGTTTTTT. Full variable domain (missing parts from reference TRBV9 and TRBJ2-2): DSGVTQTPKHLITATGQRVTLRCSPRSGDLSVYWYQQSLDQGLQFLIQYYNGEERAKGNILERFSAQQFPDLHSELNLSSLELGDSALYFCASSGTPSGTGELFFGEGSRLTVL.